What follows are 15 T cell receptor beta chains derived from one specimen sequenced in a study of identical twins. TCRdb ran MiXCR on the 5' RACE reads and lists one entry per CDR3 protein. The sample includes roughly 750,000 distinct CDR3 sequences, over 20% seen only once; the top ten take 4% to 5.5%. The same data also went into a second study, on T cells expressing NK-cell markers.

The sample was PBMCs. All receptors come from a woman aged 18 to 35 in good health.

Many counts were recorded for this clonotype. V and J are TRBV11-2 and TRBJ1-5; possible D gene TRBD1, 6 bases. Looked up from germline, CDR1 is SGHAT and CDR2 is FQNNGV. V lost 1 base and J lost 7, with 14 bases in between. This CDR3 contains 15 residues. The DNA for the CDR3 is TGTGCCAGCAGCTTAGGTCCACAGGGTGGACAGCCCCAGCATTTT. It codes for CASSLGPQGGQPQHF.

In this sample, this clonotype turned up a few times. The J gene is TRBJ2-5, the V gene TRBV29-1; D is uncertain. CDR1 SQVTM and CDR2 ANQGSEA come from the germline V gene. Trimming took off 6 bases at V and 2 bases at J, with 13 bases between the two ends. The CDR3 length is 13 residues. The CDR3 sequence: CSVPFNRQETQYF. The DNA for the CDR3 is TGCAGCGTGCCGTTCAACAGACAAGAGACCCAGTACTTC.

The genes are TRBV4-3 and TRBJ2-1, with D maybe TRBD2 (5 bases). Germline CDR1 LGHNA, CDR2 YSLEER. V was clipped by 0 bases and J by 7 bases, with 10 bases between them. This CDR3 comprises 14 residues. Here the CDR3 DNA reads TGCGCCAGCAGCCAAGATGAGGGCCTGAATGAGCAGTTCTTC. It codes for CASSQDEGLNEQFF.

The chain couples TRBV9 to TRBJ1-1, with D possibly being TRBD1 (5 bases). Germline values: CDR1 SGDLS, CDR2 YYNGEE. Between the trimmed V and J ends, which lost 7 bases and 1 base, there was a span of 11 bases. The length of the CDR3 is 13 residues. This CDR3 is CASGADPNTEAFF. As DNA, the CDR3 is TGTGCCAGCGGGGCGGATCCGAACACTGAAGCTTTCTTT.

The sample holds a few counts of this clonotype. This chain joins TRBV6-5 and TRBJ1-2; 8 bases line up with TRBD1. This CDR3 has 11 amino acids. V was clipped by 10 bases and J by 6 bases; unmatched bases: 4. Germline assignment: CDR1 MNHEY and CDR2 SVGAGI. The CDR3 DNA sequence: TGTGCCATAGGACAGGGCAATGGCTACACCTTC. Amino acids: CAIGQGNGYTF.

V usage is TRBV20-1 and J usage is TRBJ2-7; D is undetermined. The V gene lost 0 bases and the J gene lost 5 bases, with 11 bases spanning the gap. There are 13 residues in the CDR3. Germline V gene lookup returns CDR1 DFQATT and CDR2 SNEGSKA (reference sequence). The CDR3 DNA reads as TGCAGTGCTAGAGAACAGAACAACCACGAGCAGTACTTC. Protein product: CSAREQNNHEQYF.

The sample holds a few counts of this clonotype. The rearrangement uses TRBV15 and TRBJ2-1; TRBD2 aligns across 8 bases. Germline V CDR1 and CDR2: LNHNV, YYDKDF (reference sequence). With V trimmed by 4 bases and J by 9 bases, 11 bases remained unmatched. The CDR3 spans 15 residues. In DNA form, the CDR3 reads TGTGCCACCAGCATAGTTCGAGCGGGGGAGAGTGAGCAGTTCTTC. Protein: CATSIVRAGESEQFF.

This clonotype has a count of ten or more. This chain uses TRBV4-1 with TRBJ1-3; 8 bases map to TRBD1. CDR3 length: 16 amino acids. J gave up 2 bases and V 3 bases, and 6 bases lay outside the gene matches. Germline values: CDR1 MGHRA, CDR2 YSYEKL. The CDR3 sequence: CASSQDGQGAGNTIYF. CDR3 bases: TGCGCCAGCAGCCAGGATGGACAGGGCGCTGGAAACACCATATATTTT.

Here the CDR3 reads CASSENRGPDTQYF. CDR3 nucleotides: TGTGCCAGCAGTGAAAACAGGGGACCAGATACGCAGTATTTT. The chain combines TRBV2 with TRBJ2-3; 7 bases fit TRBD1. The CDR3 is 14 amino acids. V dropped 2 bases and J dropped 4; count of bases not matched to a gene: 3. Per the germline V gene, CDR1 is SNHLY and CDR2 is FYNNEI.

This sequence joins TRBV6-1 and TRBJ2-1, with D unresolved. This CDR3 spans 15 amino acids. In germline, CDR1 is MNHNS, CDR2 SASEGT. Deletions cut 8 bases from V and 7 bases from J, with 21 bases between. CDR3 bases: TGTGCCAGCGCGGTAGACTCCGAGCTACTTAATGAGCAGTTCTTC. Translated, it gives CASAVDSELLNEQFF.

The chain links TRBV18 to TRBJ1-1, with D unresolved. V shed 7 bases and J shed 4 bases, with 16 bases lying between them. Germline V gene sequence: CDR1 KGHSH, CDR2 LQKENI. CDR3 length equals 14 residues. The CDR3 DNA reads TGTGCCAGCTGTGCGGACCAGTTCAGCACTGAAGCTTTCTTT. It codes for CASCADQFSTEAFF. Together with reference TRBV18 and TRBJ1-1, the CDR3 gives the full variable domain: NAGVMQNPRHLVRRRGQEARLRCSPMKGHSHVYWYRQLPEEGLKFMVYLQKENIIDESGMPKERFSAEFPKEGPSILRIQQVVRGDSAAYFCASCADQFSTEAFFGQGTRLTVV.

A few counts support this clonotype. CDR3 nucleotide sequence: TGCGCCAGCAGCTGGGGGGACAGAGACACCGGGGAGCTGTTTTTT. Translation gives CASSWGDRDTGELFF. The chain is built from TRBV5-1 and TRBJ2-2, with D maybe TRBD1 (7 bases). Deletions cut 3 bases from V and 3 bases from J, with 12 bases between. Germline V gene data show CDR1 as SGHRS and CDR2 as YFSETQ. The CDR3 contains 15 residues.

This clonotype has only a few counts. V gene TRBV5-1 combines with J gene TRBJ2-1; TRBD2 aligns across 7 bases. The CDR3 consists of 14 residues. Germline CDR1 reads SGHRS; CDR2 reads YFSETQ. The V segment lost 2 bases and the J segment 4 bases; nucleotides outside the gene matches: 3. CDR3 residues: CASSLTSVYNEQFF. CDR3 sequence (DNA): TGCGCCAGCAGCTTAACTAGCGTATACAATGAGCAGTTCTTC. The full variable domain, with the rest looked up from reference TRBV5-1 and TRBJ2-1, is KAGVTQTPRYLIKTRGQQVTLSCSPISGHRSVSWYQQTPGQGLQFLFEYFSETQRNKGNFPGRFSGRQFSNSRSEMNVSTLELGDSALYLCASSLTSVYNEQFFGPGTRLTVL.

The genes are TRBV6-1 and TRBJ1-1, with TRBD1 matching over 7 bases. With V trimmed by 3 bases and J by 4 bases, 11 bases remained unmatched. The CDR3 runs 16 residues. Germline V CDR1 and CDR2: MNHNS, SASEGT. CDR3 sequence: CASSEAPPNRGTEAFF. In nucleotides, the CDR3 is TGTGCCAGCAGTGAGGCTCCCCCGAACAGGGGCACTGAAGCTTTCTTT.

The chain couples TRBV7-6 to TRBJ2-1; D may be TRBD2 (7 bases). V was shortened by 1 base and J by 2 bases, with 12 bases between the two germline ends. The CDR3 is 16 amino acids. CDR1 is SGHVS, CDR2 FNYEAQ, per germline. The CDR3 coding sequence is TGTGCCAGCAGCTTAGGAATCGGGGGGCCCTACAATGAGCAGTTCTTC. Its translation: CASSLGIGGPYNEQFF.